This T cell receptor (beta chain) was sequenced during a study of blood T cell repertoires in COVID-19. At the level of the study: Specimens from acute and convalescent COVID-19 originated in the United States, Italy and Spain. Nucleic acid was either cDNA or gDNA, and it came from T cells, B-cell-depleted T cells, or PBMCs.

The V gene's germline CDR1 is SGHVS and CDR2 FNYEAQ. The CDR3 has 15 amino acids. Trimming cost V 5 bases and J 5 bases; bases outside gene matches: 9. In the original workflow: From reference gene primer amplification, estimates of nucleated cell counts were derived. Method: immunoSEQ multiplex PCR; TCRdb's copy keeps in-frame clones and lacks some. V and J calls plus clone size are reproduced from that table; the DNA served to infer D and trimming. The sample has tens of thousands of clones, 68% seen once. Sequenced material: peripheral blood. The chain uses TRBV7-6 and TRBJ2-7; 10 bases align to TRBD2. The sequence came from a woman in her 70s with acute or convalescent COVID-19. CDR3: CASSPAASGRDEQYF. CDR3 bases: TGTGCCAGCAGCCCGGCGGCTAGCGGGAGAGACGAGCAGTACTTC.